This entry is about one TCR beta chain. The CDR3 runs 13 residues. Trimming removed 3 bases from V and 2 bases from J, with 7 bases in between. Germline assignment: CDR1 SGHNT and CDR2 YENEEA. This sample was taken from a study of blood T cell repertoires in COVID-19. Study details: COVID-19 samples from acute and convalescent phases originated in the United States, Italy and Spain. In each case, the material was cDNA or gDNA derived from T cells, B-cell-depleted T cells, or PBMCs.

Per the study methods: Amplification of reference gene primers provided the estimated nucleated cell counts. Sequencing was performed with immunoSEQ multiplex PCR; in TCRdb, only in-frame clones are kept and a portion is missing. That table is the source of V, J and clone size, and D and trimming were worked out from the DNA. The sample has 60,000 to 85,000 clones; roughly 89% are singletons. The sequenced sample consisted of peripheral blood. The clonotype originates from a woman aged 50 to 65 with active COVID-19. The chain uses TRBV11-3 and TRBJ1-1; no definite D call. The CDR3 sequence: CASSFADNTEAFF. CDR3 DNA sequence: TGTGCCAGCAGCTTTGCAGATAACACTGAAGCTTTCTTT.